The rows below give T cell receptor beta chains drawn from one sample of a study of blood T cells in healthy people across ages. Each CDR3 protein is one row after TCRdb ran MiXCR on the 5' RACE reads. The sample records hundreds of thousands of distinct CDR3 sequences, more than 20% being singletons. Sequencing used blood. Receptors were obtained from a man aged 65 to 79 in good health. Both conserved end residues are part of each CDR3. The order of the fields is CDR3 protein, CDR3 DNA, clone size, J gene, D gene, V gene. D genes are given only for firm matches. Clone size appears in some rows only: once, few, many, or a class for an expanded clone.

cdr3_aa: CASSSRTGLVQYF
cdr3_nt: TGTGCCAGCAGCTCCCGCACGGGGTTGGTTCAGTACTTC
clone_size: few
j_call: TRBJ2-4
d_call: .
v_call: TRBV7-9

cdr3_aa: CASSISAGTSGMEQFF
cdr3_nt: TGTGCCAGCAGCATCTCCGCCGGGACTAGCGGCATGGAGCAGTTCTTC
clone_size: few
j_call: TRBJ2-1
d_call: TRBD2
v_call: TRBV7-2

cdr3_aa: CASRTGTGGETQYF
cdr3_nt: TGTGCCAGTAGGACCGGGACAGGGGGCGAGACCCAGTACTTC
clone_size: few
j_call: TRBJ2-5
d_call: TRBD1
v_call: TRBV19

cdr3_aa: CASSHWANEKLFF
cdr3_nt: TGTGCCAGCAGCCATTGGGCTAATGAAAAACTGTTTTTT
clone_size: few
j_call: TRBJ1-4
d_call: .
v_call: TRBV3-1

cdr3_aa: CASSELTGLAGDGRAYNEQFF
cdr3_nt: TGTGCCAGCAGTGAATTAACCGGACTAGCGGGGGACGGGAGGGCCTACAATGAGCAGTTCTTC
clone_size: .
j_call: TRBJ2-1
d_call: TRBD2
v_call: TRBV25-1

cdr3_aa: CASSLAPRTYEQYF
cdr3_nt: TGTGCCAGCAGTTTGGCACCGAGAACCTACGAGCAGTACTTC
clone_size: .
j_call: TRBJ2-7
d_call: .
v_call: TRBV12-3/TRBV12-4

cdr3_aa: CSVEDPRRMPGNYF
cdr3_nt: TGCAGCGTTGAAGATCCCCGAAGGATGCCGGGAAACTACTTC
clone_size: .
j_call: TRBJ1-2
d_call: .
v_call: TRBV29-1

cdr3_aa: CASSSRLRDTQYF
cdr3_nt: TGTGCCAGCAGTTCACGACTGCGAGATACGCAGTATTTT
clone_size: .
j_call: TRBJ2-3
d_call: .
v_call: TRBV12-3/TRBV12-4

cdr3_aa: CSALAGGTDTQYF
cdr3_nt: TGCAGCGCCCTAGCGGGAGGGACAGATACGCAGTATTTT
clone_size: many
j_call: TRBJ2-3
d_call: TRBD2
v_call: TRBV20-1

cdr3_aa: CASSRQGPYEQHF
cdr3_nt: TGTGCCAGCAGCCGACAGGGGCCCTACGAGCAGCACTTC
clone_size: .
j_call: TRBJ2-7
d_call: TRBD1
v_call: TRBV6-5

cdr3_aa: CASSMDRRTDTQYF
cdr3_nt: TGTGCCAGTAGTATGGATCGGAGGACAGATACGCAGTATTTT
clone_size: .
j_call: TRBJ2-3
d_call: .
v_call: TRBV19

cdr3_aa: CSARKTSGAPTDTQYF
cdr3_nt: TGCAGTGCTAGAAAGACTAGCGGTGCTCCCACAGATACGCAGTATTTT
clone_size: .
j_call: TRBJ2-3
d_call: TRBD2
v_call: TRBV20-1

cdr3_aa: CASSYFPDRANTGELFF
cdr3_nt: TGTGCCAGCAGTTACTTCCCGGACAGGGCAAACACCGGGGAGCTGTTCTTT
clone_size: few
j_call: TRBJ2-2
d_call: TRBD1
v_call: TRBV6-5

cdr3_aa: CASSPLLGAEAFF
cdr3_nt: TGTGCCAGCTCACCGCTTCTTGGGGCTGAAGCTTTCTTT
clone_size: .
j_call: TRBJ1-1
d_call: .
v_call: TRBV18

cdr3_aa: CASSLFGQGRKTQYF
cdr3_nt: TGTGCCAGCAGCTTATTTGGACAGGGGAGAAAGACCCAGTACTTC
clone_size: few
j_call: TRBJ2-5
d_call: TRBD1
v_call: TRBV11-2

cdr3_aa: CASSARIGVNEQYF
cdr3_nt: TGCGCCAGCAGCGCTCGAATAGGGGTAAACGAGCAGTACTTC
clone_size: few
j_call: TRBJ2-7
d_call: .
v_call: TRBV5-1

cdr3_aa: CATSRESITGELFF
cdr3_nt: TGTGCCACCAGCAGAGAATCGATCACCGGGGAGCTGTTTTTT
clone_size: .
j_call: TRBJ2-2
d_call: .
v_call: TRBV15

cdr3_aa: CASSQGLGTGELFF
cdr3_nt: TGTGCCAGCAGCCAGGGTCTTGGCACCGGGGAGCTGTTTTTT
clone_size: many
j_call: TRBJ2-2
d_call: .
v_call: TRBV14

cdr3_aa: CSVTFQGASAGNTIYF
cdr3_nt: TGCAGCGTGACGTTCCAGGGGGCGAGTGCTGGAAACACCATATATTTT
clone_size: .
j_call: TRBJ1-3
d_call: TRBD1
v_call: TRBV29-1

cdr3_aa: CASRESGLQYF
cdr3_nt: TGTGCCAGCAGAGAGTCGGGACTGCAGTACTTC
clone_size: few
j_call: TRBJ2-7
d_call: .
v_call: TRBV6-1

cdr3_aa: CASSFEGVTDTQYF
cdr3_nt: TGTGCCAGCAGCTTCGAGGGGGTCACAGATACGCAGTATTTT
clone_size: few
j_call: TRBJ2-3
d_call: .
v_call: TRBV7-9

cdr3_aa: CASSQGELISGNTIYF
cdr3_nt: TGCGCCAGCAGCCAAGGGGAGTTAATCTCTGGAAACACCATATATTTT
clone_size: .
j_call: TRBJ1-3
d_call: .
v_call: TRBV5-1